This T cell receptor beta chain derives from a study of blood T cell repertoires in COVID-19. The V gene end was trimmed by 4 bases and the J gene end by 9 bases; junction bases not matched to a gene: 4. The CDR3 extends over 12 amino acids. Germline V lookup: CDR1 LGHDT, CDR2 YNNKEL (reference sequence). Data came from immunoSEQ multiplex PCR; TCRdb stores just in-frame clones and leaves some out. The repertoire holds approximately 65,000 clones, with over 60% as singletons. The source of this sequence is a human donor in a cohort sampled during active COVID-19. The chain uses TRBV3-1 (or the pseudogene TRBV3-2) and TRBJ1-1, with 8 bases that match TRBD1. Sequencing input: peripheral blood. CDR3 nucleotides: TGTGCCAGCAGCCTTAGGACAGGGCAAGCTTTCTTT. It translates to CASSLRTGQAFF.